Listed below are T cell receptor beta chains from one sample, sequenced in a study of cytomegalovirus exposure and HLA in healthy donors. The repertoire was sequenced with immunoSEQ multiplex PCR; TCRdb's copy has only in-frame clones and lacks some. The sample has about 120,000 clones; 81% are singletons. The sequenced sample was PBMCs. All receptors derive from a woman aged 25 to 45 in good health and CMV-seronegative. Each CDR3 is given with its conserved first and last residue. Fields, in order: J gene, clone size, V gene, D gene, CDR3 DNA, CDR3 protein. D genes are given only for firm matches. The size field is filled for only some rows; it gives once, few, many or a size class.

TRBJ2-7	-	TRBV7-2	-	TGTGCCAGCAGCTTTGGGAGTGCCCCCTACGAGCAGTACTTC	CASSFGSAPYEQYF
TRBJ2-1	-	TRBV9	-	TGTGCCAGCACCAAAGACCCAGGCTCCTACAATGAGCAGTTCTTC	CASTKDPGSYNEQFF
TRBJ2-2	-	TRBV7-2	TRBD1	TGTGCCAGCAGCTTAGCGACAGGGCCCGGGGAGCTGTTTTTT	CASSLATGPGELFF
TRBJ2-2	-	TRBV12-5	TRBD1	TGTGCTAGTGGTTTGGTTCGGGACAGAACGAACACCGGGGAGCTGTTTTTT	CASGLVRDRTNTGELFF
TRBJ1-1	once	TRBV7-9	-	TGTGCCATCCAGAGGTTTAGGCCACTTCTCATGAACACTGAAGCTTTCTTT	CAIQRFRPLLMNTEAFF
TRBJ1-5	-	TRBV10-2	TRBD1	TGCGCCAGCAGGGGACAGGTCAATCAGCCCCAGCATTTT	CASRGQVNQPQHF
TRBJ2-1	few	TRBV7-8	TRBD1	TGTGCCAGCAGCCTACTAGGGACAGGGATGAACAATGAGCAGTTCTTC	CASSLLGTGMNNEQFF
TRBJ2-4	-	TRBV14	TRBD1	TGTGCCAGCAGCGACAGGGGACTAGCCAAAAACATTCAGTACTTC	CASSDRGLAKNIQYF
TRBJ2-7	-	TRBV19	TRBD1	TGTGCCAGTAGCATAAATATGGGACAGGGGTCATACGAGCAGTACTTC	CASSINMGQGSYEQYF
TRBJ2-7	once	TRBV5-1	TRBD1	TGCGCCAGCAGCCTAGGGACAGGGGGCTACGAGCAGTACTTC	CASSLGTGGYEQYF
TRBJ1-3	-	TRBV7-9	-	TGTGCCAGCAGCTTAAAGGGGCCCCGCTCTGGAAACACCATATATTTT	CASSLKGPRSGNTIYF
TRBJ2-3	-	TRBV28	TRBD2	TGTGCCAGCAGCCCCATTTCTAGCGGGATTCTGAATACGCAGTATTTT	CASSPISSGILNTQYF
TRBJ2-7	-	TRBV11-3	-	TGTGCCAGCATCCGCTACGAGCAGTACTTC	CASIRYEQYF
TRBJ2-3	-	TRBV5-1	TRBD1	TGCGCCAGCAGCCGGGACAGCAGCACAGATACGCAGTATTTT	CASSRDSSTDTQYF
TRBJ2-1	few	TRBV27	-	TGTGCCAGCAGTTCTGAACTAGCACCATGGGGGAGCTCCTACAATGAGCAGTTCTTC	CASSSELAPWGSSYNEQFF
TRBJ2-2	-	TRBV7-6	TRBD2	TGTGCCAGCAGCCCACCTAGCGGCGAGTACACCGGGGAGCTGTTTTTT	CASSPPSGEYTGELFF
TRBJ2-3	-	TRBV9	-	TGTGCCAGCAGCTTAACGACAGGATCGGGCACAGATACGCAGTATTTT	CASSLTTGSGTDTQYF
TRBJ2-2	-	TRBV5-1	TRBD2	TGCGCCAGCAGCTTGGTTGCGGGAGTAGGAACCGGGGAGCTGTTTTTT	CASSLVAGVGTGELFF
TRBJ2-7	-	TRBV19	-	TGTGCCAGTAGTATCATGAGCGGCCCCTACGAGCAGTACTTC	CASSIMSGPYEQYF
TRBJ2-5	-	TRBV10-3	TRBD1	TGTGCCAGCGGGACAGGGGACCAAGAGACCCAGTACTTC	CASGTGDQETQYF
TRBJ2-1	-	TRBV7-2	TRBD2	TGTGCCAGCAGCGCGACTAGCGGGAGTAGAAATGAGCAGTTCTTC	CASSATSGSRNEQFF
TRBJ2-7	once	TRBV11-3	-	TGTGCCAGCAGCTTAGATCCTAGTACCGAGCAGTACTTC	CASSLDPSTEQYF